Described below is a single T cell receptor beta chain sequence and its context. Participants spanned ages about 18 to 90 years and resided in about 24 US areas. This sample stems from a study of blood T cell repertoires in COVID-19. About the research overall: In each case, the material was cDNA or gDNA derived from T cells, B-cell-depleted T cells, or PBMCs.

The method was immunoSEQ multiplex PCR; TCRdb's version includes in-frame clones alone and lacks a portion of them. Found here are about 300,000 clones, over 75% of them singletons; the top ten hold about 4.1%. Germline trimming cut 4 bases from V and 6 bases from J; bases unmatched to any gene: 12. CDR3 length: 16 amino acids. Germline assignment: CDR1 SGHRS and CDR2 YFSETQ. The chain uses TRBV5-1 and TRBJ1-4; TRBD1 matches at 7 bases. Sequencing was done on a sample of PBMCs or T cells enriched from blood (not recorded which). This clonotype was obtained from a man younger than 40 who had recovered from COVID-19. This CDR3 reads CASSVGQAGSHEKLFF. CDR3 coding DNA: TGCGCCAGCAGCGTCGGACAGGCGGGGTCGCATGAAAAACTGTTTTTT. The full variable domain, with the rest looked up from reference TRBV5-1 and TRBJ1-4, is KAGVTQTPRYLIKTRGQQVTLSCSPISGHRSVSWYQQTPGQGLQFLFEYFSETQRNKGNFPGRFSGRQFSNSRSEMNVSTLELGDSALYLCASSVGQAGSHEKLFFGSGTQLSVL.